A single sample gave rise to the 32 T cell receptor beta chains below, sequenced in a study of blood T cell repertoires in COVID-19. Produced via immunoSEQ multiplex PCR; TCRdb's table is partial and in-frame only. The sample lists a few hundred thousand clones; around 85% were seen once. The sequenced sample consisted of peripheral blood. The receptors here all came from a woman younger than 35 with acute or convalescent COVID-19.

The chain carries TRBV4-1 and TRBJ2-7; a possible D gene is TRBD1 (5 bases). Germline V gene lookup returns CDR1 MGHRA and CDR2 YSYEKL. The CDR3 contains 18 residues. The V end was cut by 0 bases, the J end by 0 bases, with 18 bases between. CDR3 sequence reads: CASSQDNVPRTFSYEQYF. As DNA, the CDR3 is TGCGCCAGCAGCCAAGATAACGTTCCGCGGACATTCTCCTACGAGCAGTACTTC.

This sequence joins TRBV11-2 and TRBJ1-6, with D perhaps matching TRBD1 (6 bases). Germline V lookup: CDR1 SGHAT, CDR2 FQNNGV. Trimming cost V 4 bases and J 2 bases, with 18 bases left between them. The CDR3 extends over 18 amino acids. The CDR3 loop reads CASSSLGQGLTYNSPLHF. DNA of the CDR3: TGTGCCAGCAGCTCCCTTGGGCAGGGGCTCACCTATAATTCACCCCTCCACTTT. Together with reference TRBV11-2 and TRBJ1-6, the CDR3 gives the full variable domain: EAGVAQSPRYKIIEKRQSVAFWCNPISGHATLYWYQQILGQGPKLLIQFQNNGVVDDSQLPKDRFSAERLKGVDSTLKIQPAKLEDSAVYLCASSSLGQGLTYNSPLHFGNGTRLTVT.

The chain has TRBV12-3 or TRBV12-4 and TRBJ2-7; no definite D call. This CDR3 region has 13 residues. The ends were cut back, 4 bases at V and 0 bases at J, with 7 bases in the middle. CDR3 DNA sequence: TGTGCCAGCAGTTCCCAGGTCTCCTACGAGCAGTACTTC. This translates into CASSSQVSYEQYF.

This clone appeared a few times. The V and J genes are TRBV19 and TRBJ1-1; possibly TRBD1 for D (6 bases). The CDR3 length is 15 residues. Germline V lookup: CDR1 LNHDA, CDR2 SQIVND (reference sequence). With 5 bases removed from V and 4 bases from J, the gap between germline ends came to 17 bases. The CDR3 sequence: CASSLLSGVGTEAFF. The CDR3 DNA follows: TGTGCCAGTAGTTTACTCTCAGGGGTAGGCACTGAAGCTTTCTTT.

This clone was counted a single time. J is TRBJ1-1 and V is TRBV12-3 or TRBV12-4, with D possibly matching TRBD1 (6 bases). The V end lost 8 bases, the J end lost 4 bases, and 14 bases lay between the germline ends. The CDR3 extends over 13 amino acids. The CDR3 coding sequence is TGTGCCAGCCACAGGGAATTTAGCACTGAAGCTTTCTTT. This translates into CASHREFSTEAFF.

V is TRBV11-2 and J is TRBJ2-7, with 10 bases fitting TRBD1. Germline V gene lookup returns CDR1 SGHAT and CDR2 FQNNGV. J was trimmed by 2 bases and V by 1 base; bases with no gene match: 11. CDR3 size: 18 residues. CDR3 DNA sequence: TGTGCCAGCAGCTTAGTTTACCCGGGACAGGGGTGGGCCTACGAGCAGTACTTC. Protein sequence: CASSLVYPGQGWAYEQYF.

The chain's CDR3 is CATSRGQLNNEQFF. The CDR3 DNA reads TGTGCCACCAGCAGGGGACAGCTTAACAATGAGCAGTTCTTC. The chain employs TRBV15 and TRBJ2-1, with 7 nucleotides matching TRBD1. CDR1 and CDR2 from the germline V gene are LNHNV and YYDKDF (reference sequence). Trimming took 3 bases from V and 5 from J; bases not matched to a gene: 4. This CDR3 is built from 14 residues.

The gene calls are TRBV19 and TRBJ1-4, with TRBD1 identical over 7 bases. Germline lookup yields CDR1 LNHDA and CDR2 SQIVND (reference sequence). After removal of 4 bases from V and 8 bases from J, the junction contained 13 bases not matched to a gene. CDR3 length equals 16 residues. CDR3 residues: CASSTSGKGAQEKLFF. As DNA, the CDR3 is TGTGCCAGTAGTACCTCGGGTAAGGGGGCGCAAGAAAAACTGTTTTTT.

The rearrangement uses TRBV5-1 and TRBJ2-5; a weak D match, TRBD1 (5 bases). The length of the CDR3 is 13 residues. The V end lost 4 bases, the J end lost 4 bases, and 11 bases lay between the germline ends. Germline-derived CDR1 and CDR2 are SGHRS and YFSETQ. The CDR3 sequence is CASSAQGGETQYF. For the CDR3, the DNA is TGCGCCAGCAGCGCGCAGGGTGGAGAGACCCAGTACTTC. Full variable domain (missing parts from reference TRBV5-1 and TRBJ2-5): KAGVTQTPRYLIKTRGQQVTLSCSPISGHRSVSWYQQTPGQGLQFLFEYFSETQRNKGNFPGRFSGRQFSNSRSEMNVSTLELGDSALYLCASSAQGGETQYFGPGTRLLVL.

The chain links TRBV24-1 to TRBJ2-1; tentative D call: TRBD2 (7 bases). V was pared by 10 bases and J by 1 base, with 13 bases between. The CDR3 is 14 residues long. Germline V CDR1 and CDR2: KGHDR, SFDVKD. In DNA form, the CDR3 reads TGTGCCACGCAGGGGAGGGGGTCCTACAATGAGCAGTTCTTC. It is translated as CATQGRGSYNEQFF.

The chain is built from TRBV6-2 or TRBV6-3 and TRBJ2-7; 12 bases fit TRBD2. CDR3 length equals 16 residues. Germline CDR1 reads MNHEY; CDR2 reads SVGEGT. V gave up 5 bases and J gave up 6 bases; unmatched junction bases: 11. CDR3 sequence reads: CASSRWTSGTGGEQYF. The CDR3 DNA is TGTGCCAGCAGTCGCTGGACTAGCGGGACCGGGGGCGAGCAGTACTTC.

This clone showed up just a few times. This chain's CDR3 is CATSDPGKFTDTQYF. The CDR3 DNA sequence: TGTGCCACCAGTGATCCGGGAAAGTTCACAGATACGCAGTATTTT. The chain has TRBV24-1 and TRBJ2-3, with D possibly TRBD2 on 5 matching bases. V lost 3 bases, J lost 2 bases, and 11 bases lay in between. This CDR3 has 15 amino acids. Per germline, CDR1 KGHDR and CDR2 SFDVKD.

V usage is TRBV3-1 (or the pseudogene TRBV3-2) and J usage is TRBJ1-4; possible D gene TRBD1, 6 bases. Per germline, CDR1 LGHDT and CDR2 YNNKEL (reference sequence). Trimming shortened V by 1 base and J by 7 bases, and 13 bases separated the two germline ends. This CDR3 comprises 15 residues. CDR3 DNA: TGTGCCAGCAGCCAAGGCACAGGGTGGAGTGAAAAACTGTTTTTT. As protein: CASSQGTGWSEKLFF.

This clone was observed a single time. The chain has TRBV10-2 and TRBJ1-6, with D perhaps matching TRBD1 (6 bases). Trimming stripped 3 bases from V and 2 bases from J, with 8 bases between. Per the germline V gene, CDR1 is WSHSY and CDR2 is SAAADI. This CDR3 is built from 15 residues. CDR3 in amino acids: CASSEQGPYNSPLHF. In DNA form, the CDR3 reads TGCGCCAGCAGTGAACAGGGCCCCTATAATTCACCCCTCCACTTT.

The chain couples TRBV7-9 to TRBJ1-1; D is ambiguous. The germline gives CDR1 SEHNR, CDR2 FQNEAQ (reference sequence). This CDR3 comprises 11 residues. The germline V and J ends were trimmed by 5 bases and 11 bases, with 12 bases remaining between them. CDR3 bases: TGTGCCAGCAGCGAGAGTGATTCGGCTTTCTTT. It codes for CASSESDSAFF.

This clone has only a few counts. The rearrangement uses TRBV7-9 and TRBJ2-1, with TRBD1 matching over 7 bases. The germline V gene has CDR1 SEHNR and CDR2 FQNEAQ (reference sequence). Unmatched junction bases numbered 6, after V lost 1 base and J lost 6 bases. CDR3 size: 15 residues. The DNA of the CDR3 is TGTGCCAGCAGCTTAGGACAGGGAATCGGCAATGAGCAGTTCTTC. This gives the protein CASSLGQGIGNEQFF.

The genes are TRBV2 and TRBJ1-5; 7 bases fit TRBD1. Germline CDR1 is SNHLY and CDR2 is FYNNEI. The CDR3 runs 15 residues. V lost 5 bases and J lost 0; bases outside the gene matches: 4. CDR3 DNA sequence: TGTGCCAGCAGTACAGGGGTTTATAGCAATCAGCCCCAGCATTTT. It is translated as CASSTGVYSNQPQHF.

This clone appeared a few times. The chain uses TRBV6-6 and TRBJ1-2; TRBD1 might be the D (5 bases). V was pared by 5 bases and J by 0 bases, with 22 bases between. CDR1 and CDR2 (germline): MNHNY, SVGAGI (reference sequence). The CDR3 consists of 18 residues. In DNA, the CDR3 is TGTGCCAGCAGTCCCGGGGGTACGCAGTGGGGTGCTAACTATGGCTACACCTTC. Residues: CASSPGGTQWGANYGYTF.

The sample holds a few counts of this clone. The chain combines TRBV2 with TRBJ2-3; 7 positions match TRBD2. The CDR3 spans 16 residues. The V and J ends lost 8 bases and 2 bases, in that order; junction bases with no gene match: 13. CDR1 is SNHLY and CDR2 is FYNNEI in the germline V gene. CDR3 loop: CASLTPLAVATDTQYF. DNA of the CDR3: TGTGCCAGCCTGACCCCCCTAGCGGTCGCCACAGATACGCAGTATTTT.

V gene TRBV2 combines with J gene TRBJ1-2, with D possibly matching TRBD1 (6 bases). V lost 0 bases to trimming and J lost 8 bases, with 25 bases between them. The CDR3 is made up of 18 amino acids. Germline V lookup: CDR1 SNHLY, CDR2 FYNNEI. CDR3 bases: TGTGCCAGCAGTGAAGCAGGTACAGGGTCCGGTCCTCGAGGGGGCTACACCTTC. It codes for CASSEAGTGSGPRGGYTF.

V gene TRBV13 combines with J gene TRBJ1-2, with D maybe TRBD1 (5 bases). The CDR3 sequence is 15 residues long. V was shortened by 5 bases and J by 6 bases, with 19 bases between the two germline ends. Germline V CDR1 and CDR2: PRHDT, FYEKMQ (reference sequence). CDR3 sequence reads: CASSTQGGGAHGYTF. CDR3 nucleotides: TGTGCCAGCAGCACACAAGGTGGAGGGGCACATGGCTACACCTTC.

V and J are TRBV19 and TRBJ2-3; 10 bases align to TRBD1. V shed 9 bases and J 6 bases; nucleotides not matched to a gene: 6. The CDR3 runs to 13 residues. Germline V CDR1 and CDR2: LNHDA, SQIVND (reference sequence). This CDR3 is CASSDRGVDTQYF. CDR3 coding DNA: TGTGCCAGCTCGGACAGGGGGGTCGATACGCAGTATTTT.

This chain connects TRBV19 to TRBJ1-5, with D tentatively TRBD1 (6 bases). CDR3 length: 16 amino acids. Germline CDR1 and CDR2: LNHDA and SQIVND (reference sequence). Between the trimmed V and J ends, which lost 3 bases and 6 bases, there was a span of 18 bases. This chain's CDR3 is CASSIPRAGVIQPQHF. CDR3 coding DNA: TGTGCCAGTAGTATCCCTCGGGCAGGGGTGATTCAGCCCCAGCATTTT.

The V call is TRBV2, the J call TRBJ2-5, with D hard to call. V was shortened by 7 bases and J by 1 base, with 4 bases between the two germline ends. The CDR3 has 11 amino acids. The germline V gene encodes CDR1 SNHLY and CDR2 FYNNEI. CDR3 loop: CASTFQETQYF. The CDR3 bases are TGTGCCAGCACATTCCAAGAGACCCAGTACTTC.

Comments on this clone: Other DNA sequences in this sample translate to the same CDR3. This chain links TRBV5-5 with TRBJ1-5; weak D call: TRBD1 (5 bases). The CDR3 totals 16 residues. Trimming left V 0 bases short and J 0 bases short, with 10 bases between. Germline-derived CDR1 and CDR2 are SGHKS and YYEKEE (reference sequence). The CDR3 is CASSLEGVGSNQPQHF. The CDR3 nucleotides are TGTGCCAGCAGCTTGGAAGGGGTGGGTAGCAATCAGCCCCAGCATTTT.

The chain uses TRBV13 and TRBJ1-5; D call uncertain. The CDR3 covers 13 residues. V was pared by 3 bases and J by 4 bases, with 7 bases between. Looked up from germline, CDR1 is PRHDT and CDR2 is FYEKMQ (reference sequence). The CDR3 reads CASSFSRNQPQHF. Here the CDR3 DNA reads TGTGCCAGCAGCTTTTCCCGGAATCAGCCCCAGCATTTT.

The J gene is TRBJ1-1, the V gene TRBV28; 8 nucleotides match TRBD1. Trimming took 3 bases from V and 4 from J; bases not matched to a gene: 7. Germline V lookup: CDR1 MDHEN, CDR2 SYDVKM. The CDR3 totals 15 residues. The CDR3 DNA sequence: TGTGCCAGCAGTTTTTTGGACACAGGGGGCACTGAAGCTTTCTTT. Amino acids: CASSFLDTGGTEAFF.

This chain joins TRBV19 and TRBJ1-3; tentatively, D is TRBD1 (6 bases). V dropped 5 bases and J dropped 0 bases, with 20 bases sitting between them. Germline V gives CDR1 LNHDA, CDR2 SQIVND (reference sequence). This CDR3 has 18 residues. The CDR3 here is CASSPLRDISNSGNTIYF. As DNA, the CDR3 is TGTGCCAGTAGTCCCCTCCGGGACATCTCCAACTCTGGAAACACCATATATTTT.

V usage is TRBV7-8 and J usage is TRBJ2-5; 14 nucleotides agree with TRBD2. This CDR3 is 17 amino acids long. Germline loops: CDR1 SGHVS, CDR2 FQNEAQ. Trimming at V came to 5 bases and at J to 2 bases, leaving 7 bases not matched to a gene. This chain's CDR3 is CASSRTSGGPRQETQYF. DNA for the CDR3: TGTGCCAGCAGCAGGACTAGCGGGGGGCCGAGGCAAGAGACCCAGTACTTC.

The rearrangement uses TRBV21-1 and TRBJ2-3; TRBD1, as called in the table, went unchecked against the DNA. TRBV21-1 is termed a pseudogene. CDR3 length: 19 residues. CDR3 amino acids: CASSTRNLTATQSTDTQYF. CDR3 nucleotides: TGTGCCAGCAGCACCCGAAACTTGACAGCCACCCAGAGCACAGATACGCAGTATTTT.

The chain has TRBV18 and TRBJ2-3; maybe TRBD1 (6 bases). The germline V and J ends were trimmed by 5 bases and 3 bases, with 15 bases remaining between them. Germline assignment: CDR1 KGHSH and CDR2 LQKENI. The CDR3 has 15 residues. The CDR3 region has the DNA TGTGCCAGCTCAAGTGGGCAGGGGCTAACAGATACGCAGTATTTT. It translates to CASSSGQGLTDTQYF. Combining the CDR3 with reference TRBV18 and TRBJ2-3 gives the whole variable domain NAGVMQNPRHLVRRRGQEARLRCSPMKGHSHVYWYRQLPEEGLKFMVYLQKENIIDESGMPKERFSAEFPKEGPSILRIQQVVRGDSAAYFCASSSGQGLTDTQYFGPGTRLTVL.

The rearrangement joins TRBV7-3 to TRBJ2-1, with D perhaps TRBD1 (6 bases). Germline V gene data show CDR1 as SGHTA and CDR2 as FQGTGA. Trimming removed 5 bases from V and 9 bases from J, with 23 bases in between. CDR3 length equals 16 residues. The CDR3 DNA sequence: TGTGCCAGCAGCCCTCAGACAGGACCACTCCTCGGTGAGCAGTTCTTC. This sequence encodes CASSPQTGPLLGEQFF.